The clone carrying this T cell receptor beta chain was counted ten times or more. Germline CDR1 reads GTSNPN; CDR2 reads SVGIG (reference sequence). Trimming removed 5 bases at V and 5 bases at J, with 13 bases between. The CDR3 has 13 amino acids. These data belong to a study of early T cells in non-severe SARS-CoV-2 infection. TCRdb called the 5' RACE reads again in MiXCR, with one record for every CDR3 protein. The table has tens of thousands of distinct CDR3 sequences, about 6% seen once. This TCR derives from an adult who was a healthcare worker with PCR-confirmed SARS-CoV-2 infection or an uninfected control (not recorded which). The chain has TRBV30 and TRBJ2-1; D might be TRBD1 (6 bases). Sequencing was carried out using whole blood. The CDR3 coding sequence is TGTGCCTGGGAGGGGGAGCGCAACAATGAGCAGTTCTTC. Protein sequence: CAWEGERNNEQFF.